A selection of T cell receptor beta chains follows, all from one sample in a study of radiotherapy plus CTLA-4 blockade in lung cancer. This table comes from immunoSEQ multiplex PCR, and its TCRdb copy is limited to in-frame clones, with some not included. The data show tens of thousands of clones, with roughly 85% seen just once and 20% to 25% held by the top ten. Sequencing was performed on peripheral blood, taken from a patient treated with radiotherapy plus ipilimumab. The receptors shown here come from a human donor with non-small cell lung cancer whose response to radiotherapy plus ipilimumab could not be evaluated. Each CDR3 is given with its conserved first and last residue.

TRBV6-6,CASSYARLNTEAFF
TRBV29-1,CSVGSGTYEQYF
TRBV7-2,CASSPRVGDEQFF
TRBV9,CASSVDLRPSYNEQFF
TRBV6-1,CASSDFHGGRRNTEAFF
TRBV4-2,CASSLSRGSGQLLRGEQFF
TRBV6-9,CASSSEARRGDTQYF
TRBV6-1,CASRQGTGLTDTQYF
TRBV10-3,CAITIGQRNTEAFF
TRBV7-9,CASSSPTGGAYGYTF
TRBV9,CASSKFTGAPGYTF
TRBV28,CASSLVFSGANVLTF